Included here is one T cell receptor beta chain sequence, with context. This clonotype turned up a few times. No cognate antigen has been identified for it. Base qualities are missing; no much larger clone stands one base away. The cysteine opens and the phenylalanine closes a CDR3 of 15 amino acids. Of all the DNA, just the CDR3 is kept, 45 bases in frame from base 1. Relative to germline, V is 0 bases shorter and J is 4 bases shorter, with 11 bases between their ends. As encoded in the germline V gene, CDR1 is SGHRS while CDR2 is YFSETQ. This record belongs to a study of blood T cells in healthy people across ages (dated by TCRdb to the mid-2010s). Looking at the study overall: In model experiments, template switching captured about one uniquely barcoded TCR beta cDNA molecule for every two T cells. The donors were divided into four age groups: young (average around 17 years), middle-aged (around 41), aged (around 59) and long-lived (more than 75). To avoid experimental bias, donors of different ages were randomly spread across the sequencing lanes. To track age-related changes in TCR beta repertoire diversity, the study relied on deep sequencing normalized with unique cDNA molecular identifiers. For two donors (one aged 18 to 29 and one aged 80 or older), the study analyzed two additional independent replicas of 1 million unique cDNA reads from the same blood draw. Paper-wide results and their limitations: Observed TCR beta diversity per million T cells fell roughly linearly with age, and a significant reduction was already apparent by age roughly 40. The CMV infection status of donors was not known, potentially confounding age-related changes in expanded clonotypes. Estimates of total diversity based on one million sequenced T cells were considered lower bounds and underestimates. Because profiling used bulk unsorted PBMCs, naive and antigen-experienced compartments could not be compared conclusively. Compared with the aged group, the long-lived group had more naive CD4+ T cells, fewer expanded clones and increased TCR diversity, a pattern suggesting age selection. A strong correlation was found between observed TCR beta diversity and the percentage of naive T cells measured by flow cytometry.

Systemically healthy Caucasian individuals from Russia, over 30 in total and aged about 6 to 90 years, were included as donors. Each donor gave around 9.8 milliliters of peripheral blood, collected into EDTA-treated Vacutainer tubes. Ficoll-Paque density-gradient centrifugation was used to isolate PBMCs, with at least 6.5 million obtained per sample. Trizol reagent was used to extract total RNA from PBMCs, with at least 5 micrograms per sample. Naive CD45RAhigh/CD27high T cell percentages were measured by flow cytometry on a PBMC aliquot from every donor. The library came from 5' RACE. Sequenced using an Illumina HiSeq 2500. A second roughly 7 to 11 cycle PCR used a sample-barcoded 5' primer and a J-beta primer mix. A unique molecular identifier was introduced onto each TCR beta cDNA molecule by a template-switch 5' adaptor carrying 12 random nucleotides. At least 2.5 million CDR3-containing paired-end reads were obtained from each sample. All of the RNA was converted into first-strand cDNA using the Mint cDNA synthesis kit, with a TRBC-specific oligonucleotide serving as the primer. Following uracil-DNA glycosylase treatment, a first 18-cycle PCR with universal primers M1SS and BC2_uni_R was performed on all cDNA. The study's processing was this. For normalization, 1 million high-quality reads were randomly selected from each sample, with every read carrying a distinct molecular identifier. Instead of being binned into consensus sequences, reads with shared molecular identifiers were discarded. MiTCR, with a Q25 quality threshold and the strictest error-elimination algorithm, was used for CDR3 identification, clonotype clustering and error correction. A nonparametric unseen species model with Euler transformation was used to estimate a lower bound on total TCR beta diversity. The public reads were reprocessed in TCRdb via fastp at Q25 and MiXCR, keeping in-frame beta chains. One record per CDR3 amino acid sequence lists the most common genes and DNA. The authors' filters were not applied to this entry. This sample lists 550,000 to 800,000 distinct CDR3 sequences; over 20% were detected once. Clones ranked in the top ten supply 3.5% to 4% of the sample.

The sequence is built from TRBV5-1 and TRBJ2-1; D gene: possibly TRBD2, on 6 matching bases. The clonotype was recovered from a man in his 70s in good health. The sample was blood. The sequenced DNA is TGCGCCAGCAGCTTGGCCGGTCGGGGGTACAATGAGCAGTTCTTC. This sequence encodes CASSLAGRGYNEQFF.